This is a list of T cell receptor beta chains from one sample in a study of identical twins. TCRdb ran MiXCR on the 5' RACE reads and lists one entry per CDR3 protein. The sample records a few hundred thousand distinct CDR3 sequences, around 9.6% being singletons. The same specimen was also included in a second study, on yellow fever vaccine responses in identical twins.

The sequenced sample was PBMCs. These receptors all come from a woman in her late teens or twenties in good health. Both conserved end residues are trimmed from each CDR3. A row's size may be missing; if present it is once, few, many or a size class.

TRBV4-3,few,ASSQAGGGTDTQY
TRBV28,.,ASSATNEAF
TRBV2,.,ASRPPPGPRGDTQY
TRBV28,.,VSSLETKTKNIQY
TRBV5-1,.,ASSLVRMYTDTQY
TRBV5-1,few,ASSIPGVPNTEAF
TRBV5-1,few,ASSGDRAQELF
TRBV7-9,.,ASSSLGVAGAWETQY
TRBV7-9,few,ASSPYGTGNEKLF
TRBV12-3/TRBV12-4,many,ASRPTDLKNIQY
TRBV24-1,few,ATSDFGLDGSYEQY
TRBV4-2,many,ASSQDETRFWAF
TRBV6-2/TRBV6-3,.,ASSPRGGGYEQF
TRBV20-1,many,SARFSGDGEQF
TRBV30,many,AWGAIQGDTQY
TRBV5-5,.,ASSDTYSGNTIY
TRBV20-1,.,SAGTWTGAYNEQF
TRBV5-1,.,ASSLSGTMNTEAF
TRBV7-2,few,ASSEGTSGRASSEQF
TRBV12-3/TRBV12-4,.,ASSSGLAYHEQY
TRBV9,few,ASSVTAGFTDTQY
TRBV7-2,.,ASSPRRELEQY
TRBV5-5,.,AGEAANEQF
TRBV7-2,few,ASRLLAGGGAQY
TRBV20-1,few,SARPLVAGGPLGEQF
TRBV7-6,many,ASSLSGTSVYNEQF
TRBV11-2,many,ASSSPGRVAGGTDTQY
TRBV11-3,.,ASSPRLAGGQQF
TRBV29-1,.,SVEDLRQGEQY
TRBV10-3,many,AISESSRGPYNEQF
TRBV20-1,many,SARRTGTDTQY
TRBV29-1,many,SVVLQGVGTEAF
TRBV5-6,.,ASSFSTQQF
TRBV12-3/TRBV12-4,few,ASSPRDRYNEQF
TRBV12-3/TRBV12-4,.,TCSLLLHGAGGSQPQH
TRBV20-1,few,SASFGGRRETQY
TRBV2,.,ASKAGGLNTGELF
TRBV6-2/TRBV6-3,many,ASSPDRGGYNEQF
TRBV4-3,.,ASSQGPGGGEKLF
TRBV7-2,many,AIRGLAGDETQY
TRBV7-2,.,ASSLRQGAGELF
TRBV20-1,many,SGLALEAQY
TRBV20-1,.,SASGRTSGEQY
TRBV6-5,few,ASSYVGGGLYEQY
TRBV4-2,.,ASSQDQGRSGNTIY
TRBV7-9,few,ASSTGQLREQY
TRBV29-1,.,SVELGLAGSYNEQF
TRBV19,few,AILRAGEGNEQF
TRBV10-2,few,ASSGHRKETQY
TRBV7-9,.,ASSASGTGYEQY
TRBV5-6,.,ASSFGQVIATNEKLF
TRBV5-5,many,ASSLVGLNFHEQY
TRBV2,.,ASLWDRVNTEAF